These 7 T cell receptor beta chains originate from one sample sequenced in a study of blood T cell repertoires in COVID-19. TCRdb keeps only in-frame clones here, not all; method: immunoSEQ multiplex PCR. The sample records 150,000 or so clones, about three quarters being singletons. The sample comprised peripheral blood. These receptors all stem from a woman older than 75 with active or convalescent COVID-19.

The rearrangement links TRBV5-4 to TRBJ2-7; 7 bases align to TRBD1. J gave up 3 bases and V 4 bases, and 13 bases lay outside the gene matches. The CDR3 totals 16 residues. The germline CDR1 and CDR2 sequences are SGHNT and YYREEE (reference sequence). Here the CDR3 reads CASSRMTGSLVYEQYF. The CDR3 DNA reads TGTGCCAGCAGCCGGATGACAGGGAGCTTAGTCTACGAGCAGTACTTC.

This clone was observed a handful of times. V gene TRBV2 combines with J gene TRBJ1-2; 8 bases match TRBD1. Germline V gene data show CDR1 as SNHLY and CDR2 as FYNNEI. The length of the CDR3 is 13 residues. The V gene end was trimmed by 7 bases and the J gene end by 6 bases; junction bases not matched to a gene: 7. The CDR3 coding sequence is TGTGCCAGCATCCGACAGGGGATTAATGGCTACACCTTC. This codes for CASIRQGINGYTF.

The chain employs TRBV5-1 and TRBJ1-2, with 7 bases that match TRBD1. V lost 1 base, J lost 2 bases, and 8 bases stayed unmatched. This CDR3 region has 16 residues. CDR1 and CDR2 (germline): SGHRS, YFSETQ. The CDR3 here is CASSLMGDRNNYGYTF. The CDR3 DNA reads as TGCGCCAGCAGCTTGATGGGGGACAGAAACAACTATGGCTACACCTTC.

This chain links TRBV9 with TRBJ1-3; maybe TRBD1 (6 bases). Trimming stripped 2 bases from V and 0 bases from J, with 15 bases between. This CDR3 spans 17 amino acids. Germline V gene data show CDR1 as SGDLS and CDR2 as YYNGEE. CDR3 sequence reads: CASSVNPTGSSGNTIYF. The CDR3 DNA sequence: TGTGCCAGCAGCGTCAACCCCACAGGGAGCTCTGGAAACACCATATATTTT.

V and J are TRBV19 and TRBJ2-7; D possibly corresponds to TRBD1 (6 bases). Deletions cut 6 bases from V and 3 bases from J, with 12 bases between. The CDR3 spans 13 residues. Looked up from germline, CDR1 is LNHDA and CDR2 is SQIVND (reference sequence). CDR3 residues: CASSRQGIYEQYF. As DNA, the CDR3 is TGTGCCAGTAGCCGCCAGGGGATCTACGAGCAGTACTTC.

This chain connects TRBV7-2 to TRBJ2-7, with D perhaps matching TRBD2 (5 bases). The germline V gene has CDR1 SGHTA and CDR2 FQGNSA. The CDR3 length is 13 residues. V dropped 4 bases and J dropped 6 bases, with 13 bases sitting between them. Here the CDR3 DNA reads TGTGCCAGCAGCTACAAGAGAGGGATCGAGCAGTACTTC. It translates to CASSYKRGIEQYF.

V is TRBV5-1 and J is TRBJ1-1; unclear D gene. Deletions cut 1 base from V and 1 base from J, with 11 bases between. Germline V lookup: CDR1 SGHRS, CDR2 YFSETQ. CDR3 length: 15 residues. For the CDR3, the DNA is TGCGCCAGCAGCTTGTCTGCCTTACAGAACACTGAAGCTTTCTTT. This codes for CASSLSALQNTEAFF.